The 23 T cell receptor beta chains presented below share a single source sample, sequenced in a study of cytomegalovirus exposure and HLA in healthy donors. The PCR was carried out with 60 Vbeta primers and 13 Jbeta primers. The repertoire was sequenced with immunoSEQ multiplex PCR; TCRdb's copy has only in-frame clones and lacks some. The table has about 170,000 clones, roughly 80% seen once. Sequencing input: PBMCs. The receptors stem from a male donor in good health and CMV-seronegative.

This chain connects TRBV7-2 to TRBJ2-7, with D maybe TRBD2 (5 bases). The CDR3 runs 15 residues. CDR1 and CDR2 (germline): SGHTA, FQGNSA. V lost 2 bases and J 1 base, leaving 12 bases between the germline ends. The CDR3 here is CASSLSILDSYEQYF. The DNA for the CDR3 is TGTGCCAGCAGCTTAAGCATACTAGATTCCTACGAGCAGTACTTC.

The chain combines TRBV19 with TRBJ2-3, with D unresolved. The CDR3 length is 15 residues. Germline V gene lookup returns CDR1 LNHDA and CDR2 SQIVND (reference sequence). The ends were cut back, 4 bases at V and 1 base at J, with 12 bases in the middle. CDR3 sequence: CASSTVAIGTDTQYF. The CDR3 DNA reads TGTGCCAGTAGTACTGTTGCGATCGGCACAGATACGCAGTATTTT.

The CDR3 is CASSRDRGEDGYTF. The CDR3 DNA follows: TGTGCCAGCAGCCGAGACAGGGGCGAGGATGGCTACACCTTC. The rearrangement links TRBV11-2 to TRBJ1-2; TRBD1 matches 8 bases. The CDR3 is 14 residues long. Unmatched junction bases numbered 8, after V lost 5 bases and J lost 6 bases. Germline lookup yields CDR1 SGHAT and CDR2 FQNNGV.

The chain combines TRBV6-4 with TRBJ1-1; D is undetermined. V was trimmed by 3 bases and J by 1 base, leaving 12 bases between them. Germline V CDR1 and CDR2: MRHNA, SNTAGT. The CDR3 sequence is 15 residues long. The CDR3 here is CASSESGTANTEAFF. CDR3 DNA sequence: TGTGCCAGCAGTGAATCTGGAACAGCGAACACTGAAGCTTTCTTT.

DNA for the CDR3: TGTGCCAGCAGCCTGGGCACCGGGACTAGCGGGAGAGGTGAGCAGTTCTTC. It specifies CASSLGTGTSGRGEQFF. The V and J genes are TRBV7-6 and TRBJ2-1; 14 bases align to TRBD2. The CDR3 has 17 residues. Germline lookup yields CDR1 SGHVS and CDR2 FNYEAQ. Germline trimming cut 5 bases from V and 9 bases from J; bases unmatched to any gene: 12.

Worth noting for this clone: Relative to the germline gene, one junction end is altered; a read error may explain this. The V and J genes are TRBV4-1 and TRBJ1-1; 7 bases fit TRBD1. The CDR3 runs to 16 residues. Germline V lookup: CDR1 MGHRA, CDR2 YSYEKL. The CDR3 is CASGQEKRQGNTEAFF. CDR3 DNA: TGCGCCAGCGGCCAAGAGAAACGACAGGGGAACACTGAAGCTTTCTTT.

The V gene is TRBV15, the J gene TRBJ2-4, with a weak D call TRBD2 (6 bases). The CDR3 length is 13 residues. Germline V gives CDR1 LNHNV, CDR2 YYDKDF (reference sequence). Between the trimmed V and J ends, which lost 5 bases and 1 base, there was a span of 6 bases. The CDR3 region is CATSREAKNIQYF. The DNA for the CDR3 is TGTGCCACCAGCCGGGAGGCCAAAAACATTCAGTACTTC.

CDR3 DNA: TGCGCCAGCAGCTTGGTCGCGATGAACACTGAAGCTTTCTTT. Translation: CASSLVAMNTEAFF. The chain links TRBV5-1 to TRBJ1-1; D is unresolved. The CDR3 has 14 residues. Trimming left V 0 bases short and J 0 bases short, with 6 bases between. Germline CDR1 and CDR2: SGHRS and YFSETQ. The whole variable domain, remainder taken from reference TRBV5-1 and TRBJ1-1, is KAGVTQTPRYLIKTRGQQVTLSCSPISGHRSVSWYQQTPGQGLQFLFEYFSETQRNKGNFPGRFSGRQFSNSRSEMNVSTLELGDSALYLCASSLVAMNTEAFFGQGTRLTVV.

This clone occurred once. The CDR3 DNA reads as TGCGCCAGCAGCTTGTTCAGTACAGCAGACTCCTACAATGAGCAGTTCTTC. Amino acids: CASSLFSTADSYNEQFF. The gene calls are TRBV5-1 and TRBJ2-1; no reliable D call. The CDR3 runs 17 residues. Germline V gives CDR1 SGHRS, CDR2 YFSETQ. V was clipped by 1 base and J by 0 bases, with 14 bases between them. The variable domain in full, with the rest retrieved from reference TRBV5-1 and TRBJ2-1, is KAGVTQTPRYLIKTRGQQVTLSCSPISGHRSVSWYQQTPGQGLQFLFEYFSETQRNKGNFPGRFSGRQFSNSRSEMNVSTLELGDSALYLCASSLFSTADSYNEQFFGPGTRLTVL.

The chain recombines TRBV7-9 with TRBJ2-5; 8 bases are a match to TRBD2. The length of the CDR3 is 15 residues. The trim removed 2 bases at V and 5 bases at J, leaving 7 bases unmatched. The germline CDR1 and CDR2 sequences are SEHNR and FQNEAQ (reference sequence). CDR3 sequence: CASSLRTSLVETQYF. In DNA, the CDR3 is TGTGCCAGCAGCTTAAGGACTAGCTTAGTGGAGACCCAGTACTTC.

The rearrangement links TRBV7-2 to TRBJ1-2; D not certain. This CDR3 comprises 12 residues. The germline CDR1 and CDR2 sequences are SGHTA and FQGNSA. V was shortened by 6 bases and J by 4 bases, with 9 bases between the two germline ends. This chain's CDR3 is CASRREGYGYTF. In DNA, the CDR3 is TGTGCCAGCAGGAGGGAGGGCTATGGCTACACCTTC.

The chain combines TRBV7-3 with TRBJ2-1, with D maybe TRBD1 (6 bases). The CDR3 is 13 residues long. The V and J ends lost 8 bases and 5 bases respectively, with 13 bases between them. Germline V lookup: CDR1 SGHTA, CDR2 FQGTGA. In DNA form, the CDR3 reads TGTGCCAGCGTAGGGGGAACCCACAATGAGCAGTTCTTC. It encodes CASVGGTHNEQFF.

The chain employs TRBV5-6 and TRBJ2-5; 12 nucleotides align to TRBD2. The trim removed 4 bases at V and 9 bases at J, leaving 13 bases unmatched. Germline loops: CDR1 SGHDT, CDR2 YYEEEE. The CDR3 is made up of 16 amino acids. The CDR3 is CASSIPSSGGALAQYF. The CDR3 region has the DNA TGTGCCAGCAGCATCCCCTCTAGCGGGGGGGCCTTGGCCCAGTACTTC.

The chain combines TRBV7-2 with TRBJ2-7; TRBD2 is a possible D gene (5 bases). V was shortened by 0 bases and J by 8 bases, with 14 bases between the two germline ends. Germline V CDR1 and CDR2: SGHTA, FQGNSA. The CDR3 is 14 residues long. For the CDR3, the DNA is TGTGCCAGCAGCTTAGCAGAGGGCAGTGGGAAGCAGTACTTC. Its protein product is CASSLAEGSGKQYF.

The V gene is TRBV29-1, the J gene TRBJ1-2; 10 nucleotides match TRBD1. This CDR3 spans 16 amino acids. Trimming at V came to 1 base and at J to 6 bases, leaving 11 bases not matched to a gene. CDR1 and CDR2 from the germline V gene are SQVTM and ANQGSEA. The CDR3 reads CSVEVLDRGFTHGYTF. The CDR3 coding sequence is TGCAGCGTTGAAGTCCTGGACAGGGGGTTTACCCATGGCTACACCTTC.

The CDR3 loop is CAWAGLALATDTQYF. CDR3 DNA sequence: TGTGCCTGGGCGGGACTAGCGTTGGCCACAGATACGCAGTATTTT. The V gene is TRBV30, the J gene TRBJ2-3, with TRBD2 matching 10 bases. The germline CDR1 and CDR2 sequences are GTSNPN and SVGIG (reference sequence). CDR3 length: 15 residues. The trim removed 5 bases at V and 2 bases at J, leaving 7 bases unmatched.

The rearrangement uses TRBV27 and TRBJ2-1, with TRBD2 matching over 13 bases. The germline CDR1 and CDR2 sequences are MNHEY and SMNVEV (reference sequence). V trimming: 6 bases; J trimming: 6 bases; junction bases outside the gene matches: 2. CDR3 size: 14 residues. The CDR3 DNA sequence: TGTGCCAGCAGAGGACTAGCGGGAGTCAATGAGCAGTTCTTC. Protein product: CASRGLAGVNEQFF.

This sequence joins TRBV6-5 and TRBJ1-1, with TRBD1 matching over 8 bases. The V and J ends lost 5 bases and 5 bases, in that order; junction bases with no gene match: 7. Germline CDR1 reads MNHEY; CDR2 reads SVGAGI. CDR3 length: 14 amino acids. The CDR3 DNA reads as TGTGCCAGCAGTCAGGACAGGGTTGGAACTGAAGCTTTCTTT. This gives the protein CASSQDRVGTEAFF.

This chain connects TRBV19 to TRBJ1-2; 8 positions match TRBD1. Losses at the gene ends were 3 bases for V and 0 bases for J; bases not matched to a gene: 3. The CDR3 is 15 amino acids. Looked up from germline, CDR1 is LNHDA and CDR2 is SQIVND (reference sequence). The CDR3 loop reads CASSIDRGANYGYTF. The CDR3 nucleotides read TGTGCCAGTAGTATCGACAGGGGAGCTAACTATGGCTACACCTTC.

DNA for the CDR3: TGTGCCAGCAGCCCCTCCCTCTGGGCACAGGGGGCGAACGAGCAGTACTTC. Translation gives CASSPSLWAQGANEQYF. V is TRBV7-9 and J is TRBJ2-7; 9 nucleotides line up with TRBD1. The germline V gene has CDR1 SEHNR and CDR2 FQNEAQ (reference sequence). The V segment lost 5 bases and the J segment 5 bases; nucleotides outside the gene matches: 16. This CDR3 region has 17 residues.

This chain joins TRBV2 and TRBJ2-1; 7 positions agree with TRBD2. Germline-derived CDR1 and CDR2 are SNHLY and FYNNEI. The CDR3 totals 15 residues. V was clipped by 10 bases and J by 0 bases; unmatched bases: 9. The chain's CDR3 is CATFRGSGSYNEQFF. The CDR3 coding sequence is TGTGCCACCTTCCGCGGGAGTGGCTCCTACAATGAGCAGTTCTTC.

J is TRBJ2-3 and V is TRBV5-4; 8 positions agree with TRBD1. The V gene end was trimmed by 3 bases and the J gene end by 0 bases; junction bases not matched to a gene: 0. The germline gives CDR1 SGHNT, CDR2 YYREEE (reference sequence). This CDR3 region has 14 residues. The CDR3 coding sequence is TGTGCCAGCAGCTGGGACAGGAGCACAGATACGCAGTATTTT. Its protein is CASSWDRSTDTQYF.

There are a few counts of this clone. V is TRBV6-6 and J is TRBJ2-2; D is uncertain. Per germline, CDR1 MNHNY and CDR2 SVGAGI (reference sequence). With 6 bases removed from V and 6 bases from J, the gap between germline ends came to 8 bases. The CDR3 length is 12 residues. This CDR3 is CASSSPAGELFF. CDR3 bases: TGTGCCAGCAGCTCGCCGGCCGGGGAGCTGTTTTTT.